The source of this T cell receptor beta chain is a study of early T cells in non-severe SARS-CoV-2 infection. Study context: The input, bulk RNA from unsorted whole blood, was sequenced, and chains were unpaired. Whole-study results and caveats: Using VDJdb, the matching emphasized anti-spike CD8 responses while missing private and CD4 specificities.

In the library, individual cDNA molecules carried attached unique molecular identifiers. TCRdb called the 5' RACE reads again in MiXCR, with one record for every CDR3 protein. The profile covers 25,000 to 30,000 distinct CDR3 sequences, with roughly 4.5% appearing a single time and approximately 5.8% taken by the ten largest. This clonotype occurred many times. Antigen: not known. With V trimmed by 7 bases and J by 8 bases, 12 bases remained unmatched. The CDR3 sequence is 15 residues long. CDR1 and CDR2 from the germline V gene are MDHEN and SYDVKM. The material sequenced was whole blood. This TCR was sampled from an adult who was a healthcare worker with PCR-confirmed SARS-CoV-2 infection or an uninfected control (not recorded which). The rearrangement joins TRBV28 to TRBJ2-1; 9 nucleotides align to TRBD2. CDR3: CASTISGRLFDEQFF. For the CDR3, the DNA is TGTGCCAGCACTATTAGCGGGAGATTATTTGATGAGCAGTTCTTC. The full variable domain, in which reference TRBV28 and TRBJ2-1 provide the parts outside the CDR3, is DVKVTQSSRYLVKRTGEKVFLECVQDMDHENMFWYRQDPGLGLRLIYFSYDVKMKEKGDIPEGYSVSREKKERFSLILESASTNQTSMYLCASTISGRLFDEQFFGPGTRLTVL.